This T cell receptor beta chain was sequenced for a study of post-analysis software for immune sequencing data. Study-wide background: Included among the disease courses, which were recorded for the cohort, were relapsing-remitting, secondary progressive and progressive-relapsing multiple sclerosis. Study results and limitations: With TRBV5-6, TRBV5-1 and TRBV20-1 included, a handful of TRBV segments were more frequent in patients than in controls. Normalized Chao1 diversity was significantly reduced in patients versus controls. Same-batch preparations were strongly co-clustered by F measure.

With respect to this clonotype: No antigen is known for it. Mismatch with germline at one junction end may stem from a read error.

cDNA libraries for TCR beta contained unique molecular identifiers. TCRdb passed the PCR reads through MiXCR, listing each CDR3 protein once. The sample consists of roughly 870,000 distinct CDR3 sequences, about 53% of them appearing once. Looked up from germline, CDR1 is MNHNS and CDR2 is SASEGT. This CDR3 contains 14 residues. The sequenced material came from blood. This TCR derives from a girl aged 10 to 17 with multiple sclerosis. The genes are TRBV6-1 and TRBJ2-7; D is unclear. The CDR3 reads CASREAGLSYEQYF. The CDR3, as DNA: TGTGCCAGCAGGGAAGCAGGTCTCTCCTACGAGCAGTACTTC.